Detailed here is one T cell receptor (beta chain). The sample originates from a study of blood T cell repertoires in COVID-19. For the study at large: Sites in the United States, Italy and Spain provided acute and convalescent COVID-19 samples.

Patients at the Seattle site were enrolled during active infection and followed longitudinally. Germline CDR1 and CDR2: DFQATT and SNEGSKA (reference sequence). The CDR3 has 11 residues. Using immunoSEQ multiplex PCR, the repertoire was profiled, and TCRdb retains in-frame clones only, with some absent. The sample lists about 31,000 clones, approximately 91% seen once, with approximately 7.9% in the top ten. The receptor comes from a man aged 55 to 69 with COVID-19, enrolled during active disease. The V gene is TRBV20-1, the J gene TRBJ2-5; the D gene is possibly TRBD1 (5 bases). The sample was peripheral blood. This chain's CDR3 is CSGTKGETQYF. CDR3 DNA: TGCAGCGGAACCAAGGGGGAGACCCAGTACTTC.